Listed here are 17 T cell receptor beta chains from one sample, sequenced in a study of T cells in Graves' hyperthyroidism and ophthalmopathy. TCR beta CDR3 regions were amplified from RNA. TCR CDR3 regions were first amplified by RT-PCR with HTBI primers. TCRdb processed the multiplex PCR reads anew with MiXCR; each CDR3 protein has one entry. The data show around 380,000 distinct CDR3 sequences, 13% seen once. Sample: blood. All receptors come from a man younger than 40 with Graves' hyperthyroidism that later progressed to Graves' ophthalmopathy.

This clonotype was detected many times. The rearrangement joins TRBV6-1 to TRBJ2-2; D is perhaps TRBD1 (5 bases). Looked up from germline, CDR1 is MNHNS and CDR2 is SASEGT. The CDR3 has 14 residues. V lost 6 bases and J 6 bases, leaving 14 bases between the germline ends. CDR3 loop: CASSLRERAGELFF. CDR3 DNA: TGTGCCAGCAGCCTCAGGGAAAGGGCCGGGGAGCTGTTTTTT.

As for this clonotype: The junction differs from germline at one of its ends, possibly a read error. The chain couples TRBV18 to TRBJ1-1; D gene unclear. This CDR3 contains 17 residues. Germline loops: CDR1 KGHSH, CDR2 LQKENI. The CDR3: CATSPNQSGGPIAKAFF. The DNA for the CDR3 is TGTGCCACCTCACCCAACCAATCGGGAGGGCCGATAGCTAAAGCTTTCTTT.

This clonotype has just a few counts. The chain uses TRBV9 and TRBJ1-3; maybe TRBD1 (5 bases). Trimming stripped 4 bases from V and 1 base from J, with 15 bases between. The germline V gene has CDR1 SGDLS and CDR2 YYNGEE. The CDR3 sequence is 16 residues long. The CDR3 here is CASSPAAGWSGNTIYF. The DNA for the CDR3 is TGTGCCAGCAGCCCAGCGGCAGGGTGGTCTGGAAACACCATATATTTT.

The sample holds many counts of this clonotype. The CDR3 sequence is CSAREWRGGSDTQYF. CDR3 sequence (DNA): TGCAGTGCTAGAGAATGGCGGGGGGGCTCAGATACGCAGTATTTT. The rearrangement uses TRBV20-1 and TRBJ2-3; TRBD2 agrees at 9 bases. Germline assignment: CDR1 DFQATT and CDR2 SNEGSKA (reference sequence). This CDR3 has 15 amino acids. V shed 0 bases and J 4 bases; nucleotides not matched to a gene: 5.

This clonotype was seen many times. The chain is built from TRBV7-9 and TRBJ2-1; 7 bases fit TRBD1. With 5 bases clipped from V and 4 bases from J, the junction kept 2 bases outside the gene matches. The CDR3 loop spans 13 amino acids. Germline loops: CDR1 SEHNR, CDR2 FQNEAQ (reference sequence). Here the CDR3 reads CASSLQGYNEQFF. The CDR3 DNA sequence: TGTGCCAGCAGCCTACAGGGGTACAATGAGCAGTTCTTC.

This clonotype was seen a few times. The chain joins TRBV19 to TRBJ1-5; weak D call: TRBD1 (5 bases). Germline V gives CDR1 LNHDA, CDR2 SQIVND (reference sequence). CDR3 length equals 15 residues. The V end lost 2 bases, the J end lost 3 bases, and 11 bases lay between the germline ends. For the CDR3, the DNA is TGTGCCAGTAGTATATTGGGGCAGAACAATCAGCCCCAGCATTTT. Amino acids: CASSILGQNNQPQHF.

This clonotype has ten or more counts. The chain joins TRBV2 to TRBJ1-6, with a possible D match to TRBD1 (6 bases). V shed 10 bases and J shed 5 bases, with 15 bases lying between them. CDR3 size: 14 residues. The germline gives CDR1 SNHLY, CDR2 FYNNEI. The CDR3 sequence is CATGGQVNNSPLHF. In DNA form, the CDR3 reads TGTGCCACCGGGGGCCAGGTTAATAATTCACCCCTCCACTTT.

Only a few counts were recorded for this clonotype. This chain uses TRBV28 with TRBJ1-2; the D gene is possibly TRBD1 (6 bases). V lost 5 bases and J 6 bases, leaving 10 bases between the germline ends. The CDR3 has 12 amino acids. Germline loops: CDR1 MDHEN, CDR2 SYDVKM. CDR3 coding DNA: TGTGCCAGCAGTCGTTACAGGGATGGCTACACCTTC. Amino acids: CASSRYRDGYTF.

In its sample, this clonotype was seen many times. This chain joins TRBV7-2 and TRBJ2-7; D is possibly TRBD2 (6 bases). The CDR3 has 14 residues. V was trimmed by 5 bases and J by 5 bases, leaving 16 bases between them. Germline V gene sequence: CDR1 SGHTA, CDR2 FQGNSA. Here the CDR3 DNA reads TGTGCCAGCAGCCCCGGGAGCGCCGTTGACGAGCAGTACTTC. It translates to CASSPGSAVDEQYF.

On this clonotype itself: A much larger clone sits a single nucleotide away, making a read error possible. The V call is TRBV7-9, the J call TRBJ2-7; TRBD1 agrees at 7 bases. This CDR3 comprises 15 residues. Per germline, CDR1 SEHNR and CDR2 FQNEAQ (reference sequence). V dropped 2 bases and J dropped 4; count of bases not matched to a gene: 8. The CDR3 spells CASSLQGQRSYEQYF. The CDR3 coding sequence is TGTGCCAGCAGCTTACAGGGACAGAGGTCTTACGAGCAGTACTTC. Looking up the rest from reference TRBV7-9 and TRBJ2-7 gives the full variable domain: DTGVSQNPRHKITKRGQNVTFRCDPISEHNRLYWYRQTLGQGPEFLTYFQNEAQLEKSRLLSDRFSAERPKGSFSTLEIQRTEQGDSAMYLCASSLQGQRSYEQYFGPGTRLTVT.

This clonotype came up many times. The chain couples TRBV28 to TRBJ2-3, with 9 bases aligning to TRBD2. Germline values: CDR1 MDHEN, CDR2 SYDVKM. V shed 3 bases, J shed 2 bases, and the junction held 9 bases outside the gene matches. CDR3 length: 17 residues. The CDR3 is CASSLEASGAHTDTQYF. The DNA of the CDR3 is TGTGCCAGCAGTTTGGAGGCTAGCGGGGCCCACACAGATACGCAGTATTTT.

This clonotype was seen repeatedly, ten times or more. This chain links TRBV2 with TRBJ2-2; possibly TRBD2 for D (6 bases). Trimming cost V 3 bases and J 3 bases, with 14 bases left between them. Germline CDR1 is SNHLY and CDR2 is FYNNEI. This CDR3 region has 16 residues. CDR3 in amino acids: CASSDIGGVDTGELFF. The CDR3 DNA follows: TGTGCCAGCAGTGATATTGGAGGGGTGGACACCGGGGAGCTGTTTTTT.

This clonotype occurred many times. This rearrangement joins TRBV28 to TRBJ1-2, with D maybe TRBD1 (6 bases). CDR1 and CDR2 from the germline V gene are MDHEN and SYDVKM. CDR3 length: 13 amino acids. Trimming took off 3 bases at V and 7 bases at J, with 12 bases between the two ends. The CDR3 DNA follows: TGTGCCAGCAGTTTGGCAGGGGCGGCTGGCTACACCTTC. As protein: CASSLAGAAGYTF.

The chain has TRBV12-3 or TRBV12-4 and TRBJ1-1; 10 nucleotides agree with TRBD1. The J segment lost 1 base and the V segment lost 4 bases, leaving 6 bases of the junction unmatched. This CDR3 is built from 16 residues. CDR3 in DNA: TGTGCCAGCAGTTCGAACAGGGACAGGGGGAACACTGAAGCTTTCTTT. Translating it yields CASSSNRDRGNTEAFF.

This clonotype has only a few counts. The V gene is TRBV7-6, the J gene TRBJ2-7; D not certain. Germline CDR1 and CDR2: SGHVS and FNYEAQ. The CDR3 length is 14 residues. The V end lost 5 bases, the J end lost 3 bases, and 14 bases lay between the germline ends. CDR3 in amino acids: CASSPWELNYEQYF. Written as DNA, the CDR3 is TGTGCCAGCAGCCCCTGGGAACTTAACTACGAGCAGTACTTC.

The chain recombines TRBV6-1 with TRBJ2-1, with D unclear. Trimming pared 5 bases from V and 5 bases from J, leaving 10 bases between. This CDR3 spans 13 amino acids. The germline gives CDR1 MNHNS, CDR2 SASEGT. In DNA, the CDR3 is TGTGCCAGCAGTTGGCAGTGGGACAATGAGCAGTTCTTC. This translates into CASSWQWDNEQFF.

V is TRBV6-5 and J is TRBJ2-3, with 11 bases identical to TRBD2. V trimming: 0 bases; J trimming: 3 bases; junction bases outside the gene matches: 8. The CDR3 extends over 18 amino acids. CDR1 and CDR2 from the germline V gene are MNHEY and SVGAGI. CDR3 coding DNA: TGTGCCAGCAGTTACTCCCCCCCTAGCGGGGGGACAACAGATACGCAGTATTTT. It encodes CASSYSPPSGGTTDTQYF.